The clone carrying this T cell receptor (beta chain) was observed once. Antigen specificity is unknown. This entry belongs to a study of T cell responses to AZD1222 COVID-19 vaccine. General study points: With dominance at 160-218 and 743-854, vaccine-associated CD4 TCRs spanned spike. Clonal diversity may have been underestimated in mostly white British donors.

Clones were sequenced by immunoSEQ multiplex PCR, and TCRdb holds only the in-frame ones, with some missing. The table includes about 110,000 clones, 70% to 90% detected once. The germline gives CDR1 DFQATT, CDR2 SNEGSKA (reference sequence). Trimming pared 3 bases from V and 0 bases from J, leaving 6 bases between. CDR3 size: 13 residues. The starting material was peripheral blood, obtained 28 days after the second AZD1222 dose. The source of this sequence is an adult who received the AZD1222 COVID-19 vaccine. The chain links TRBV20-1 to TRBJ1-3; no clear D gene. The CDR3 DNA is TGCAGTGCTAGTATGGTCTCTGGAAACACCATATATTTT. As protein: CSASMVSGNTIYF.